The clone carrying this T cell receptor (beta chain) has a single count. The sample is drawn from a study of graft-versus-host responses after intestinal transplantation. TCRdb keeps only in-frame clones here, not all; method: immunoSEQ multiplex PCR. Altogether more than 10,000 clones are present, about 81% being singletons, with the ten largest covering about 8%. The CDR3 has 15 residues. The V end lost 1 base, the J end lost 0 bases, and 6 bases lay between the germline ends. CDR1 SEHNR and CDR2 FQNEAQ come from the germline V gene (reference sequence). The rearrangement uses TRBV7-9 and TRBJ2-2, with a weak D call TRBD2 (6 bases). The sequence came from a human patient who received an intestinal transplant, so some T cells may come from the graft donor. The specimen was PBMCs, collected roughly 290 days after intestinal transplant. Here the CDR3 DNA reads TGTGCCAGCAGCTTAGGACTAGCGAACACCGGGGAGCTGTTTTTT. Its protein is CASSLGLANTGELFF.